This passage covers 29 T cell receptor beta chains from one sample sequenced in a study of T cells in Graves' hyperthyroidism and ophthalmopathy. RNA transcripts yielded amplified TCR beta CDR3 regions. HTBI primers were employed in a first-round RT-PCR of the TCR CDR3. TCRdb redid the calling of the multiplex PCR reads with MiXCR, one entry per CDR3 protein. The sample holds roughly 500,000 distinct CDR3 sequences; roughly 22% are singletons and the top ten take around 47%. Sequencing used blood. The receptor source for this set is a woman aged 70-85 years with Graves' ophthalmopathy.

This chain connects TRBV4-1 to TRBJ2-2, with TRBD2 matching over 14 bases. The germline gives CDR1 MGHRA, CDR2 YSYEKL. The CDR3 sequence is 17 residues long. The junction had 8 bases not matched to a gene; V was cut back by 6 bases and J by 5 bases. CDR3 amino acids: CASRQGLAGARTGELFF. CDR3 in DNA: TGCGCCAGCAGACAGGGACTAGCGGGAGCTCGGACCGGGGAGCTGTTTTTT.

The table lists this clonotype with a few counts. V is TRBV24-1 and J is TRBJ2-5; D uncertain. Trimming removed 3 bases from V and 5 bases from J, with 3 bases in between. The length of the CDR3 is 11 residues. The germline CDR1 and CDR2 sequences are KGHDR and SFDVKD. The CDR3 region has the DNA TGTGCCACCAGTGATCGGGAGACCCAGTACTTC. Translating gives CATSDRETQYF.

The genes are TRBV20-1 and TRBJ1-1; D is unresolved. V gave up 0 bases and J gave up 1 base, with 12 bases separating them. Germline loops: CDR1 DFQATT, CDR2 SNEGSKA (reference sequence). The CDR3 loop spans 15 amino acids. The CDR3 DNA sequence: TGCAGTGCTAGAGATCGCGGGGTGGGGAACACTGAAGCTTTCTTT. It codes for CSARDRGVGNTEAFF.

J is TRBJ2-5 and V is TRBV4-1; 11 nucleotides match TRBD1. This CDR3 spans 15 amino acids. Losses at the gene ends were 5 bases for V and 4 bases for J; bases not matched to a gene: 6. CDR1 is MGHRA, CDR2 YSYEKL, per germline. The CDR3 here is CASSEDRGRGETQYF. CDR3 coding DNA: TGCGCCAGCAGCGAGGACAGGGGGCGCGGAGAGACCCAGTACTTC.

V and J are TRBV6-1 and TRBJ2-6; TRBD1 matches at 11 bases. V trimming: 5 bases; J trimming: 0 bases; junction bases outside the gene matches: 6. Germline lookup yields CDR1 MNHNS and CDR2 SASEGT. CDR3 length: 18 residues. The CDR3 loop reads CASSPQGTGGSGANVLTF. CDR3 in DNA: TGTGCCAGCAGTCCTCAGGGGACAGGGGGCTCTGGGGCCAACGTCCTGACTTTC.

This clonotype was picked up many times. The chain joins TRBV6-1 to TRBJ2-7, with 8 bases aligning to TRBD2. This CDR3 spans 15 amino acids. V lost 6 bases, J lost 3 bases, and 10 bases stayed unmatched. Germline V gives CDR1 MNHNS, CDR2 SASEGT. The CDR3 bases are TGTGCCAGCAGGTCGGGGGGGGGACTCCGCTACGAGCAGTACTTC. Translated, it gives CASRSGGGLRYEQYF.

The chain couples TRBV6-1 to TRBJ1-5; 7 positions match TRBD1. The length of the CDR3 is 15 residues. Germline CDR1 is MNHNS and CDR2 is SASEGT. V lost 9 bases to trimming and J lost 1 base; unmatched junction nucleotides: 9. Here the CDR3 DNA reads TGTGCCAGTACCCTGACAGGGAAAAGCAATCAGCCCCAGCATTTT. This sequence encodes CASTLTGKSNQPQHF.

The V gene is TRBV10-2, the J gene TRBJ2-7, with 9 bases matching TRBD1. The CDR3 spans 16 residues. With 2 bases clipped from V and 6 bases from J, the junction kept 11 bases outside the gene matches. Per the germline V gene, CDR1 is WSHSY and CDR2 is SAAADI. The CDR3 nucleotides are TGCGCCAGCAGTGAGCCCGTAGGGAACAGGGGGCGCGAGCAGTACTTC. Translation: CASSEPVGNRGREQYF.

The chain is built from TRBV27 and TRBJ2-3; TRBD1 might be the D (6 bases). This CDR3 is built from 16 residues. Trimming shortened V by 5 bases and J by 0 bases, and 15 bases separated the two germline ends. Germline V lookup: CDR1 MNHEY, CDR2 SMNVEV (reference sequence). In DNA, the CDR3 is TGTGCCAGCAGTCGAAAACAGGGTACTAGCACAGATACGCAGTATTTT. Its protein is CASSRKQGTSTDTQYF.

This clonotype was recorded many times. The rearrangement uses TRBV28 and TRBJ2-7; TRBD1 agrees at 9 bases. The trim removed 7 bases at V and 0 bases at J, leaving 7 bases unmatched. The germline V gene has CDR1 MDHEN and CDR2 SYDVKM. There are 15 residues in the CDR3. In DNA form, the CDR3 reads TGTGCCAGCATTACCGACAGGGGGGACTCCTACGAGCAGTACTTC. Its translation is CASITDRGDSYEQYF.

The CDR3 spells CACGKVGSGNTIYF. The CDR3 DNA follows: TGTGCCTGCGGGAAGGTGGGCTCTGGAAACACCATATATTTT. The chain joins TRBV30 to TRBJ1-3; D remains ambiguous. The ends were cut back, 6 bases at V and 0 bases at J, with 12 bases in the middle. This CDR3 region has 14 residues. The V gene's germline CDR1 is GTSNPN and CDR2 SVGIG (reference sequence).

The V call is TRBV7-2, the J call TRBJ1-1; D might be TRBD1 (5 bases). Germline V CDR1 and CDR2: SGHTA, FQGNSA. V lost 2 bases to trimming and J lost 0 bases, with 10 bases between them. CDR3 length: 15 amino acids. As DNA, the CDR3 is TGTGCCAGCAGCTTACGAGCAGGGATGAACACTGAAGCTTTCTTT. Translated, it gives CASSLRAGMNTEAFF.

This clonotype was seen repeatedly, ten times or more. The chain links TRBV6-1 to TRBJ2-2, with D possibly being TRBD1 (5 bases). Germline V CDR1 and CDR2: MNHNS, SASEGT. Trimming cost V 0 bases and J 6 bases, with 11 bases left between them. This CDR3 is 15 amino acids long. The CDR3: CASSEAPDSSGELFF. The DNA for the CDR3 is TGTGCCAGCAGTGAAGCCCCAGACAGTTCCGGGGAGCTGTTTTTT.

V and J are TRBV9 and TRBJ1-3, with D unclear. The CDR3 sequence is 12 residues long. CDR1 and CDR2 (germline): SGDLS, YYNGEE. V was trimmed by 0 bases and J by 15 bases, leaving 13 bases between them. CDR3 sequence: CASSVADSGPYF. As DNA, the CDR3 is TGTGCCAGCAGCGTAGCCGACTCAGGTCCATATTTT. The whole variable domain, filled in from reference TRBV9 and TRBJ1-3, reads DSGVTQTPKHLITATGQRVTLRCSPRSGDLSVYWYQQSLDQGLQFLIQYYNGEERAKGNILERFSAQQFPDLHSELNLSSLELGDSALYFCASSVADSGPYFGEGSWLTVV.

The chain carries TRBV3-1 and TRBJ2-3; the match to TRBD2 covers 9 bases. Germline CDR1 and CDR2: LGHDT and YNNKEL (reference sequence). This CDR3 is built from 16 residues. J gave up 3 bases and V 4 bases, and 8 bases lay outside the gene matches. This CDR3 is CASSPGGLAGTDTQYF. The DNA of the CDR3 is TGTGCCAGCAGCCCTGGGGGCCTAGCGGGAACAGATACGCAGTATTTT.

This clonotype came up once. The chain has TRBV10-3 and TRBJ1-3, with D maybe TRBD1 (5 bases). Per the germline V gene, CDR1 is ENHRY and CDR2 is SYGVKD. Trimming removed 6 bases at V and 0 bases at J, with 9 bases between. There are 14 residues in the CDR3. The CDR3 protein is CAIRAGFSGNTIYF. The DNA of the CDR3 is TGTGCCATCAGGGCAGGGTTCTCTGGAAACACCATATATTTT.

This chain links TRBV6-1 with TRBJ2-2; D is ambiguous. The ends were cut back, 3 bases at V and 8 bases at J, with 13 bases in the middle. Germline V gene data show CDR1 as MNHNS and CDR2 as SASEGT. This CDR3 contains 14 residues. CDR3 DNA sequence: TGTGCCAGCAGTGACTTAGCCCGTCGGGGGGAGCTGTTTTTT. This translates into CASSDLARRGELFF.

Only a few counts were recorded for this clonotype. The chain is built from TRBV29-1 and TRBJ2-3; the D call may be TRBD1 or TRBD2 (5 bases each). Germline V gives CDR1 SQVTM, CDR2 ANQGSEA. CDR3 size: 12 residues. V was pared by 7 bases and J by 5 bases, with 13 bases between. The DNA of the CDR3 is TGCAGCGGTACATGGGGACGAGATACGCAGTATTTT. It translates to CSGTWGRDTQYF.

This clonotype has ten or more counts. This chain connects TRBV2 to TRBJ2-1; TRBD2 matches at 15 bases. The CDR3 covers 15 residues. Germline V lookup: CDR1 SNHLY, CDR2 FYNNEI. V shed 8 bases, J shed 12 bases, and the junction held 11 bases outside the gene matches. CDR3 nucleotides: TGTGCCAGCTTCGGGACTAGCGGGAGGAGGAGTTGGCAGTTCTTC. Translated, it gives CASFGTSGRRSWQFF.

This clonotype occurred once. A clone one base away is much larger, so this may be a read error. The chain uses TRBV2 and TRBJ2-5, with TRBD2 as a possible D gene (6 bases). CDR3 size: 13 residues. Germline-derived CDR1 and CDR2 are SNHLY and FYNNEI. The CDR3 sequence is CAGSDLGGETQYF. The CDR3 DNA reads TGTGCCGGCAGTGACCTGGGGGGAGAGACCCAGTACTTC.

A few counts support this clonotype. Just one base apart from a much larger clone, this may be a read error. The rearrangement joins TRBV7-2 to TRBJ1-5, with unresolved D. The germline V gene has CDR1 SGHTA and CDR2 FQGNSA. CDR3 length equals 14 residues. CDR3 in DNA: TGTGCCACCAGCCCAAACTTGGGCAATCAGCCCCAGCATTTT. This sequence encodes CATSPNLGNQPQHF.

In its sample, this clonotype was seen many times. The chain is built from TRBV6-2 or TRBV6-3 and TRBJ1-1; maybe TRBD1 (5 bases). V was clipped by 11 bases and J by 0 bases, with 13 bases between them. CDR3 length: 13 amino acids. Germline V CDR1 and CDR2: MNHEY, SVGEGT. DNA for the CDR3: TGTGCCGGCAAGGGGCAGTTGAACACTGAAGCTTTCTTT. Its protein product is CAGKGQLNTEAFF.

With regard to this clonotype: A single base separates this from a much larger clone, so it may be a read error. The chain combines TRBV11-2 with TRBJ2-1; D is perhaps TRBD2 (6 bases). CDR1 is SGHAT, CDR2 FQNNGV, per germline. The CDR3 spans 15 residues. The CDR3 is CASSPAGLSYNEQLF. The CDR3 region has the DNA TGTGCCAGCAGTCCAGCGGGTCTCTCCTACAATGAGCAGCTCTTC.

This chain joins TRBV20-1 and TRBJ2-7; TRBD2 is a possible D gene (5 bases). Germline V gene sequence: CDR1 DFQATT, CDR2 SNEGSKA (reference sequence). The CDR3 extends over 12 amino acids. Trimming cost V 0 bases and J 6 bases, with 9 bases left between them. CDR3 loop: CSARDEGVEQYF. The CDR3 DNA sequence: TGCAGTGCTAGAGATGAGGGTGTCGAGCAGTACTTC.

This clonotype was seen only a few times. This chain uses TRBV18 with TRBJ2-5; D is undetermined. Germline V gene lookup returns CDR1 KGHSH and CDR2 LQKENI. V lost 1 base and J lost 5, with 11 bases in between. The CDR3 is 14 residues long. The CDR3 spells CASSPLGMGETQYF. The DNA of the CDR3 is TGTGCCAGCTCACCACTGGGAATGGGGGAGACCCAGTACTTC.

The chain carries TRBV7-2 and TRBJ1-1; D may be TRBD1 (5 bases). The germline V gene encodes CDR1 SGHTA and CDR2 FQGNSA. This CDR3 has 13 residues. The V end lost 7 bases, the J end lost 3 bases, and 12 bases lay between the germline ends. The CDR3 DNA is TGTGCCAGCACCCTTGGGGGAGACACTGAAGCTTTCTTT. Its protein product is CASTLGGDTEAFF. Full variable domain (remainder filled in from reference TRBV7-2 and TRBJ1-1): GAGVSQSPSNKVTEKGKDVELRCDPISGHTALYWYRQSLGQGLEFLIYFQGNSAPDKSGLPSDRFSAERTGGSVSTLTIQRTQQEDSAVYLCASTLGGDTEAFFGQGTRLTVV.

This clonotype was detected a few times. The chain is built from TRBV12-3 or TRBV12-4 and TRBJ1-5; D is possibly TRBD1 (6 bases). The CDR3 length is 15 residues. V lost 6 bases to trimming and J lost 1 base, with 13 bases between them. The CDR3 region is CASSPDRRSNQPQHF. CDR3 DNA sequence: TGTGCCAGCAGCCCGGACAGACGGAGCAATCAGCCCCAGCATTTT.

The rearrangement links TRBV27 to TRBJ2-5; TRBD2 matches 12 bases. This CDR3 region has 14 residues. After removal of 3 bases from V and 14 bases from J, the junction contained 10 bases not matched to a gene. Germline lookup yields CDR1 MNHEY and CDR2 SMNVEV (reference sequence). The DNA of the CDR3 is TGTGCCAGCAGTTTTGGGACTAGCGGGTTCCGAAGATACTTC. Protein product: CASSFGTSGFRRYF.

The rearrangement joins TRBV12-3 or TRBV12-4 to TRBJ1-5; D uncertain. V was shortened by 3 bases and J by 8 bases, with 14 bases between the two germline ends. This CDR3 is 14 amino acids long. The CDR3 protein is CASSLDPERKPQHF. The CDR3 coding sequence is TGTGCCAGCAGTTTGGACCCGGAACGTAAGCCCCAGCATTTT.